This T cell receptor beta chain was identified during a study of CD8 T cells in Susac syndrome. Isolation of CD8+ and CD4+ T cells was performed negatively, whereas enrichment of TEMRA cells was done by FACS. This clonotype was seen only once. The V gene's germline CDR1 is LGHDT and CDR2 YNNKEL (reference sequence). This CDR3 is 15 amino acids long. With 0 bases removed from V and 3 bases from J, the gap between germline ends came to 9 bases. After extraction with the RNeasy kit, about 0.45 to 1 ug of the RNA was reverse transcribed using random hexamers. TCRdb reanalysed the immunoSEQ multiplex PCR reads using MiXCR and keeps one entry per CDR3 protein. Altogether over 150,000 distinct CDR3 sequences are present, around 96% being singletons, with the ten largest covering 0.093%.

The rearrangement joins TRBV3-1 to TRBJ1-5, with TRBD1 as a possible D gene (5 bases). Sequencing was done on a sample of CD4+ T cells from PBMCs. The TCR originated in a human donor with multiple sclerosis. The CDR3 protein is CASSQDPGHNQPQHF. The CDR3 DNA sequence: TGTGCCAGCAGCCAAGATCCCGGACACAATCAGCCCCAGCATTTT.